These T cell receptor beta chains were read from a single sample in a study of T cells in localized non-small cell lung cancer. Profiling relied on immunoSEQ multiplex PCR, and the TCRdb table lists in-frame clones only, not all of them. The table includes about 2,600 clones, roughly 27% detected once. Sequenced material: normal lung tissue next to the tumor, taken before any cancer treatment. The receptor set was obtained from a man between 40 and 70 years old with stage II lung adenocarcinoma. CDR3s include the opening cysteine and the closing phenylalanine or tryptophan. The D gene is left open where the match is weak. Clone size is stated in some rows and not others, as once, few, many or a class when expanded.

j_call clone_size d_call v_call cdr3_aa cdr3_nt
TRBJ1-2 NA TRBD1 TRBV28 CASTPSAGTGSGYTF TGTGCCAGCACCCCCTCAGCCGGGACAGGGAGCGGCTACACCTTC
TRBJ1-2 NA NA TRBV19 CASSPGVLGSGYTF TGTGCCAGTAGCCCTGGGGTGCTGGGCTCTGGCTACACCTTC
TRBJ1-2 few NA TRBV30 CAWSAQGPYGYTF TGTGCCTGGAGTGCCCAGGGTCCCTATGGCTACACCTTC
TRBJ1-1 NA NA TRBV28 CASSLLKGSTEAFF TGTGCCAGCAGTTTATTGAAGGGGAGCACTGAAGCTTTCTTT
TRBJ2-3 NA NA TRBV18 CASSPKRADTQYF TGTGCCAGCTCACCAAAGAGAGCAGATACGCAGTATTTT
TRBJ1-5 medium-sized NA TRBV11-3 CASSLVAWGNQPQHF TGTGCCAGCAGCTTAGTAGCATGGGGCAATCAGCCCCAGCATTTT
TRBJ1-6 NA NA TRBV11-3 CASSARDHNSPLHF TGTGCCAGCAGCGCCCGGGACCATAATTCACCCCTCCACTTT
TRBJ2-2 few NA TRBV28 CASSPPTGGAGELFF TGTGCCAGCAGTCCTCCGACAGGAGGAGCCGGGGAGCTGTTTTTT
TRBJ2-4 NA NA TRBV12-2 CASRPKRGLAKNIQYF TGTGCAAGTCGCCCGAAGCGGGGTCTAGCCAAAAACATTCAGTACTTC
TRBJ1-1 NA NA TRBV28 CASSFRGVYNTEAFF TGTGCCAGCAGTTTTCGGGGGGTATACAACACTGAAGCTTTCTTT
TRBJ1-5 medium-sized TRBD1 TRBV6-8 CAIGTGDSNQPQHF TGTGCCATCGGGACAGGGGATAGCAATCAGCCCCAGCATTTT
TRBJ2-6 NA NA TRBV19 CASQGGTGANVLTF TGTGCCAGTCAAGGGGGAACCGGGGCCAACGTCCTGACTTTC
TRBJ2-2 few TRBD1 TRBV19 CASRSGQPNTGELFF TGTGCCAGTAGATCGGGACAGCCGAACACCGGGGAGCTGTTTTTT
TRBJ2-2 medium-sized NA TRBV11-3 CASSPSRQGSGNTGELFF TGTGCCAGCAGCCCCTCCCGGCAGGGGTCGGGTAACACCGGGGAGCTGTTTTTT
TRBJ2-5 many TRBD1 TRBV11-3 CASSLDRVDETQYF TGTGCCAGCAGCTTGGACAGGGTGGACGAGACCCAGTACTTC
TRBJ2-3 NA NA TRBV18 CASSPPRTSTDTQYF TGTGCCAGCTCACCACCCAGGACTAGCACAGATACGCAGTATTTT
TRBJ2-3 NA NA TRBV19 CASSIRRGRTDTQYF TGTGCCAGTAGTATTAGGCGGGGAAGGACAGATACGCAGTATTTT
TRBJ2-7 few TRBD2 TRBV11-3 CASSPLAGGLDNYYEQYF TGTGCCAGCAGCCCACTAGCGGGGGGACTGGATAATTACTACGAGCAGTACTTC
TRBJ1-5 NA NA TRBV6-8 CASSAEVGNREHF TGTGCCAGCAGTGCCGAGGTAGGAAACAGGGAGCATTTT
TRBJ2-2 few TRBD1 TRBV5-1 CASSEGTGAGELFF TGCGCCAGCAGCGAAGGGACAGGGGCCGGGGAGCTGTTTTTT
TRBJ1-1 few NA TRBV28 CASSDIMNTEAFF TGTGCCAGCTCTGACATCATGAACACTGAAGCTTTCTTT
TRBJ1-5 few NA TRBV1 CASSQGALNQPQHF TGCGCCAGCAGCCAAGGGGCACTCAATCAGCCCCAGCATTTT
TRBJ2-1 NA TRBD1 TRBV18 CASSPRDRTRYNEQFF TGTGCCAGCTCACCACGGGACAGGACTCGGTACAATGAGCAGTTCTTC
TRBJ1-2 NA TRBD1 TRBV9 CASSVPRTGSRYGYTF TGTGCCAGCAGCGTCCCGAGGACAGGGTCAAGGTATGGCTACACCTTC
TRBJ2-1 NA NA TRBV11-3 CASSLNTITNEQFF TGTGCCAGCAGCTTGAACACGATAACGAATGAGCAGTTCTTC
TRBJ2-3 few TRBD2 TRBV11-3 CASSLAGGLAGAAQYF TGTGCCAGCAGCTTGGCCGGGGGACTAGCGGGGGCTGCGCAGTATTTT
TRBJ1-2 NA TRBD1 TRBV29-1 CSVGPQGADGYTF TGCAGCGTTGGCCCTCAGGGGGCAGATGGCTACACCTTC
TRBJ2-1 medium-sized NA TRBV11-3 CASSQFPPESSYNEQFF TGTGCCAGCAGCCAATTCCCCCCGGAAAGCTCCTACAATGAGCAGTTCTTC
TRBJ1-2 NA NA TRBV19 CASSSSRISNYGYTF TGTGCCAGTAGTAGTAGCAGGATCTCTAACTATGGCTACACCTTC
TRBJ2-1 medium-sized TRBD2 TRBV11-3 CASSSGLAGRGNEQFF TGTGCCAGCAGCTCGGGACTAGCGGGGAGGGGAAATGAGCAGTTCTTC
TRBJ1-1 few NA TRBV11-3 CASSYERAANTEAFF TGTGCCAGCAGTTACGAGCGGGCTGCGAACACTGAAGCTTTCTTT
TRBJ2-1 NA NA TRBV18 CASSPLFFDYNEQFF TGTGCCAGCTCACCCCTTTTTTTTGACTACAATGAGCAGTTCTTC
TRBJ2-5 NA NA TRBV28 CASSLLQGETQYF TGTGCCAGCAGTTTGTTACAGGGCGAGACCCAGTACTTC
TRBJ2-7 few TRBD2 TRBV11-3 CASSLGLGFYEQYF TGTGCCAGCAGCTTGGGACTAGGTTTCTACGAGCAGTACTTC
TRBJ1-1 NA NA TRBV11-3 CASSLGGSGLEAFF TGTGCCAGCAGCTTAGGGGGCTCGGGGCTCGAAGCTTTCTTT
TRBJ2-7 once NA TRBV19 CASSLLPGVTYEQYF TGTGCCAGTAGCCTTCTTCCCGGGGTTACCTACGAGCAGTACTTC
TRBJ2-1 NA TRBD2 TRBV11-3 CASSPAGLALSPEQFF TGTGCCAGCAGCCCAGCCGGACTAGCGTTGTCCCCTGAGCAGTTCTTC
TRBJ1-2 NA NA TRBV9 CASTQDQAGGYTF TGTGCCAGCACCCAGGATCAGGCCGGCGGCTACACCTTC
TRBJ2-7 NA NA TRBV5-1 CASSPDVTVGEQYF TGCGCCAGCAGCCCCGATGTCACCGTGGGCGAGCAGTACTTC
TRBJ2-1 few TRBD1 TRBV5-1 CASSVTGTAYNEQFF TGCGCCAGCAGCGTAACCGGGACAGCCTACAATGAGCAGTTCTTC
TRBJ2-5 few NA TRBV29-1 CSVVIAVQETQYF TGCAGCGTTGTAATAGCGGTCCAAGAGACCCAGTACTTC
TRBJ2-1 NA NA TRBV11-3 CASSSSGGYNEQFF TGTGCCAGCAGCTCTAGTGGGGGGTACAATGAGCAGTTCTTC
TRBJ1-6 few NA TRBV6-8 CASKTGNSPLHF TGTGCCAGCAAAACAGGGAATTCACCCCTCCACTTT
TRBJ1-3 medium-sized TRBD1 TRBV9 CASSPGQPGNTIYF TGTGCCAGCAGCCCGGGACAGCCCGGAAACACCATATATTTT
TRBJ1-2 NA NA TRBV28 CASSAGGFDYGYTF TGTGCCAGCAGTGCGGGAGGGTTTGATTATGGCTACACCTTC
TRBJ2-6 few NA TRBV11-3 CASSNTNYPQSRANVLTF TGTGCCAGCAGCAATACGAATTACCCACAAAGTCGGGCCAACGTCCTGACTTTC
TRBJ1-1 large NA TRBV14 CASSQARLLNTEAFF TGTGCCAGCAGCCAAGCGAGGTTATTGAACACTGAAGCTTTCTTT
TRBJ1-6 NA NA TRBV11-3 CASSPGQNNSPLHF TGTGCCAGCAGCCCCGGACAGAATAATTCACCCCTCCACTTT
TRBJ1-2 medium-sized NA TRBV4-1 CASSQAGTGYGYTF TGCGCCAGCAGCCAAGCCGGGACCGGCTATGGCTACACCTTC
TRBJ1-2 medium-sized TRBD1 TRBV6-8 CASRTGQSYGYTF TGTGCCAGCAGGACGGGACAGAGCTATGGCTACACCTTC
TRBJ1-2 NA NA TRBV28 CASSPVAGGKYGYTF TGTGCCAGCAGTCCAGTAGCGGGGGGCAAATATGGCTACACCTTC
TRBJ1-2 few TRBD1 TRBV6-1 CASSEDRGVYGYTF TGTGCCAGCAGTGAAGACAGGGGGGTATATGGCTACACCTTC
TRBJ2-1 few TRBD2 TRBV6-8 CASRRLAGEQFF TGTGCCAGCAGACGACTAGCGGGGGAGCAGTTCTTC
TRBJ1-4 few NA TRBV11-3 CASSFTGTRNEKLFF TGTGCCAGCAGTTTCACCGGGACGCGTAATGAAAAACTGTTTTTT
TRBJ2-5 few TRBD2 TRBV28 CASRSITSGGLQETQYF TGTGCCAGCAGGTCTATTACTAGCGGGGGCCTCCAAGAGACCCAGTACTTC
TRBJ1-1 NA NA TRBV7-2 CASSLGLGTEAFF TGTGCCAGCAGCTTAGGGCTTGGGACTGAAGCTTTCTTT
TRBJ1-1 medium-sized NA TRBV10-1 CASSGGAEAFF TGCGCCAGCTCCGGGGGGGCTGAAGCTTTCTTT
TRBJ2-1 NA NA TRBV9 CASSVFEGSYNEQFF TGTGCCAGCAGCGTATTTGAGGGGTCCTACAATGAGCAGTTCTTC
TRBJ2-5 NA TRBD2 TRBV9 CASSGRGGQRPQETQYF TGTGCCAGCAGCGGGCGGGGGGGCCAAAGGCCCCAAGAGACCCAGTACTTC
TRBJ2-2 NA NA TRBV25-1 CASSDWGARELFF TGTGCCAGCAGTGATTGGGGAGCCCGGGAGCTGTTTTTT